This T cell receptor beta chain was captured by sequencing in a study of metastatic and nonmetastatic thyroid tumors. Across the whole study: Repertoire data that came from the blood and tumor or nodule tissue of malignant and benign thyroid patients were compared.

Every patient underwent thyroid surgery untreated. In the original analysis: The study's classifier, a distant-metastasis tool for papillary thyroid cancer, was built using CDR3 differences across clinicopathological groups. TCRdb re-called the PCR reads through MiXCR. TCRdb, rather than the study authors, made the V and J calls. In the table there are 30,000 to 35,000 clones, about a fifth of which are singletons. This clone showed up many times. A much bigger clone sits one base away, suggesting this may be a read error. This CDR3 is also generated by other DNA sequences in the sample. Germline assignment: CDR1 MNHNS and CDR2 SASEGT. The CDR3 covers 14 residues.

This chain uses TRBV6-1 with TRBJ1-1; D is uncertain. This sequence was found in a male donor with papillary thyroid cancer or a benign thyroid nodule (not recorded which). Some clones in this sample may be carry-over from other donors' samples. The sequenced sample consisted of tumor tissue. CDR3 in DNA: TGCGCCAGCAGGATACAGAGGGTGAACACTGAGGCTTTCTTT. Its protein product is CASRIQRVNTEAFF.